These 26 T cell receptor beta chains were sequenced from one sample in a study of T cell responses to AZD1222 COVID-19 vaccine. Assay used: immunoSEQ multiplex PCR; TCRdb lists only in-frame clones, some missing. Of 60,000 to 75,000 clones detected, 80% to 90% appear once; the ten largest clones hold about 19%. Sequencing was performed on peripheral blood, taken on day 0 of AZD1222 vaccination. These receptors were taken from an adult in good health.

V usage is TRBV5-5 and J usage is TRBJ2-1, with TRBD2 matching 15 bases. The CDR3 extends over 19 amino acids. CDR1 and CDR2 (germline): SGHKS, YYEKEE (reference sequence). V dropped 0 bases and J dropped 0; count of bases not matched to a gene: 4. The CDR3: CASSLAGTSGRSSYNEQFF. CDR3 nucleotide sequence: TGTGCCAGCAGCTTGGCCGGGACTAGCGGGAGGAGCTCCTACAATGAGCAGTTCTTC.

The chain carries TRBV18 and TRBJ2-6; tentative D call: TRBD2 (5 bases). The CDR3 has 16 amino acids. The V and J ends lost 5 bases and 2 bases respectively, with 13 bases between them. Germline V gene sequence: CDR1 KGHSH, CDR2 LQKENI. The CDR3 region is CASSTLGLAGANVLTF. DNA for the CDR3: TGTGCCAGCTCAACCCTTGGACTGGCTGGGGCCAACGTCCTGACTTTC.

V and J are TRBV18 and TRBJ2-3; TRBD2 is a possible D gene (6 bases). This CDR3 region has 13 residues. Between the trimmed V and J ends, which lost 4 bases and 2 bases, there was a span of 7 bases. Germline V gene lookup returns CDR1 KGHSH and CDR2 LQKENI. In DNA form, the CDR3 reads TGTGCCAGCTCACGGACTACCACAGATACGCAGTATTTT. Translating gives CASSRTTTDTQYF. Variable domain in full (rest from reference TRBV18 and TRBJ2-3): NAGVMQNPRHLVRRRGQEARLRCSPMKGHSHVYWYRQLPEEGLKFMVYLQKENIIDESGMPKERFSAEFPKEGPSILRIQQVVRGDSAAYFCASSRTTTDTQYFGPGTRLTVL.

CDR3 sequence (DNA): TGCAGCGCTGTGACCTCCTCCTACAATGAGCAGTTCTTC. It translates to CSAVTSSYNEQFF. This chain links TRBV29-1 with TRBJ2-1; D gene unclear. In germline, CDR1 is SQVTM, CDR2 ANQGSEA. The CDR3 has 13 amino acids. V lost 7 bases and J 0 bases, leaving 10 bases between the germline ends.

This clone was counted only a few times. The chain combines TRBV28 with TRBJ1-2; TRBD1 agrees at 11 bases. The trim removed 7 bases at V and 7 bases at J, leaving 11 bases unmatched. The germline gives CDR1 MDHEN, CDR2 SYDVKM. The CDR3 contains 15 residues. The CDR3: CASTNSGTGGIGYTF. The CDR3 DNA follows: TGTGCCAGCACCAATTCCGGGACAGGGGGTATTGGCTACACCTTC.

CDR3 loop: CASSSIRQDGVTGDSPLHF. The DNA of the CDR3 is TGTGCCAGCAGCTCTATACGACAGGACGGGGTTACTGGGGATTCACCCCTCCACTTT. The V and J genes are TRBV7-3 and TRBJ1-6, with D possibly matching TRBD1 (6 bases). Germline V gives CDR1 SGHTA, CDR2 FQGTGA. CDR3 length: 19 residues. The ends were cut back, 4 bases at V and 8 bases at J, with 27 bases in the middle.

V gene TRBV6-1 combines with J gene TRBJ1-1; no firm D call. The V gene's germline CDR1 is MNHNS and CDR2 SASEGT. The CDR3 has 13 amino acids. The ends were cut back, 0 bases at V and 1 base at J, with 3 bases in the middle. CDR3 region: CASSEAENTEAFF. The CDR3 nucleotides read TGTGCCAGCAGTGAAGCAGAGAACACTGAAGCTTTCTTT.

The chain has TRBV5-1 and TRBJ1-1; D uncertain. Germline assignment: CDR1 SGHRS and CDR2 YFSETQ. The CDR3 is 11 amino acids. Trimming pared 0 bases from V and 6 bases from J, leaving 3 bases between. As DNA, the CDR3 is TGCGCCAGCAGCTTGGGGGCTGAAGCTTTCTTT. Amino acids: CASSLGAEAFF.

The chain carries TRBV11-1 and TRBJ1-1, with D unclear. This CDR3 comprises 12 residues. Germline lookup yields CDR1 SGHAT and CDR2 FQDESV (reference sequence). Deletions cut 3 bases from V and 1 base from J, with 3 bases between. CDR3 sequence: CASSFANTEAFF. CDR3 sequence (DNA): TGTGCCAGCAGCTTTGCGAACACTGAAGCTTTCTTT.

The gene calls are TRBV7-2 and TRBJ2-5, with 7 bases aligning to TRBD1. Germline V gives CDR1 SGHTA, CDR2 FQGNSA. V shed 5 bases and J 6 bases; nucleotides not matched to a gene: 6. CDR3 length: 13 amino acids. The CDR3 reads CASSVDREKTQYF. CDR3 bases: TGTGCCAGCAGCGTTGACAGGGAAAAGACCCAGTACTTC.

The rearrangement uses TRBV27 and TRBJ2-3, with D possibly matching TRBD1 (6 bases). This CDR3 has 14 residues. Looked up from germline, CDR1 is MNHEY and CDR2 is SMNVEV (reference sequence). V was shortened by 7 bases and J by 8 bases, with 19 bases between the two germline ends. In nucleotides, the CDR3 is TGTGCCAGCACCTGGGGGCAAGTTGGGGGTACGCAGTATTTT. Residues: CASTWGQVGGTQYF.

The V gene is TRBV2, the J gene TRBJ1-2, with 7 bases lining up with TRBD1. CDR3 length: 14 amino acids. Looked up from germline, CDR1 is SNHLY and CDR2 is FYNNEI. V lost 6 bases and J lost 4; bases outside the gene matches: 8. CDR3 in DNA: TGTGCCAGCAGCGTGGACAGGACTTCCTATGGCTACACCTTC. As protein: CASSVDRTSYGYTF.

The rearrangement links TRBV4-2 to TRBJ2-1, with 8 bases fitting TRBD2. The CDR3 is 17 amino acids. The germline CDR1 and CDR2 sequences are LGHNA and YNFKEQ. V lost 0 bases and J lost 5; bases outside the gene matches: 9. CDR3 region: CASSQDSSGSIDNEQFF. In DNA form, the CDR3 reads TGTGCCAGCAGCCAAGATTCCAGCGGGAGTATCGACAATGAGCAGTTCTTC.

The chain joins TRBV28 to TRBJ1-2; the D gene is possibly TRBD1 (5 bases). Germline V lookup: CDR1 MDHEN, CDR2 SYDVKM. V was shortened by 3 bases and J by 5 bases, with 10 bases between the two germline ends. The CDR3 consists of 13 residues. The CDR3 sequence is CASSFPGKYGYTF. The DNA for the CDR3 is TGTGCCAGCAGTTTCCCAGGGAAGTATGGCTACACCTTC.

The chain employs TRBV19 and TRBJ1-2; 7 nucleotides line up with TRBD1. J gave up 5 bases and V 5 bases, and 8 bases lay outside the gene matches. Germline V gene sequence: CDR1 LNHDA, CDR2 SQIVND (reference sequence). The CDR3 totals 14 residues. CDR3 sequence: CASSSQGQRYGYTF. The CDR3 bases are TGTGCCAGTAGTTCTCAGGGACAGCGTTATGGCTACACCTTC.

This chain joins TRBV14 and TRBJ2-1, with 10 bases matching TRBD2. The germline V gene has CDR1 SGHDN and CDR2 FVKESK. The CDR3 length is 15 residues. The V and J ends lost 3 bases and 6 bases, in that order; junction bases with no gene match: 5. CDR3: CASSQGLAFINEQFF. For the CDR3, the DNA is TGTGCCAGCAGCCAGGGACTAGCGTTTATCAATGAGCAGTTCTTC.

In nucleotides, the CDR3 is TGTGCCAGCTCACCACAGGGGGGCAAGTACAATGAGCAGTTCTTC. Its translation is CASSPQGGKYNEQFF. The chain employs TRBV18 and TRBJ2-1, with D perhaps TRBD1 or TRBD2 (6 bases each). CDR3 length: 15 residues. Germline values: CDR1 KGHSH, CDR2 LQKENI. Trimming shortened V by 1 base and J by 4 bases, and 11 bases separated the two germline ends.

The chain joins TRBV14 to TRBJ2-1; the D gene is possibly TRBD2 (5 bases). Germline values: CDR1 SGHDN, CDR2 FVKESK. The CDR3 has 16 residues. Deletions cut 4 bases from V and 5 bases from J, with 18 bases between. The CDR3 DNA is TGTGCCAGCAGCCGGACTTTTTCGACTCTTGACAATGAGCAGTTCTTC. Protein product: CASSRTFSTLDNEQFF. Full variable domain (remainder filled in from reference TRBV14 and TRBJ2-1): EAGVTQFPSHSVIEKGQTVTLRCDPISGHDNLYWYRRVMGKEIKFLLHFVKESKQDESGMPNNRFLAERTGGTYSTLKVQPAELEDSGVYFCASSRTFSTLDNEQFFGPGTRLTVL.

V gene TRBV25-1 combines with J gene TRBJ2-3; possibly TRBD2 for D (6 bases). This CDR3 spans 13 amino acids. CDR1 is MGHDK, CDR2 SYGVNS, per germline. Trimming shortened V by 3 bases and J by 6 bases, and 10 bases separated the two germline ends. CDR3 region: CASSDGTGDTQYF. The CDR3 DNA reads TGTGCCAGCAGTGACGGGACTGGGGATACGCAGTATTTT.

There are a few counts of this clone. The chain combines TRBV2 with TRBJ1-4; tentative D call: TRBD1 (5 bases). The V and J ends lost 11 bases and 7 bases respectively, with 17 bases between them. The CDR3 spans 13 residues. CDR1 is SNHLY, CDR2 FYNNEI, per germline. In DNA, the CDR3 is TGTGCCGGACTAATATGGGGGAGTGAAAAACTGTTTTTT. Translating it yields CAGLIWGSEKLFF.

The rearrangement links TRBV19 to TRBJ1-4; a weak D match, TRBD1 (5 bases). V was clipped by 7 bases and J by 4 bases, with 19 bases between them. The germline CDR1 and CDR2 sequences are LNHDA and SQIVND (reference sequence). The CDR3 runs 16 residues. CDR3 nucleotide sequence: TGTGCCAGTAACAACCGGGACGCCCATCTTAATGAAAAACTGTTTTTT. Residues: CASNNRDAHLNEKLFF.

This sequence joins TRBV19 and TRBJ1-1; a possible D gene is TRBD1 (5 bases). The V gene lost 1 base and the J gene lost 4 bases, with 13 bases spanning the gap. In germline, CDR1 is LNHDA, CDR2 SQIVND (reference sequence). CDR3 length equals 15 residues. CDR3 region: CASSIGGVSATEAFF. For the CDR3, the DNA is TGTGCCAGTAGTATAGGGGGGGTATCTGCCACTGAAGCTTTCTTT.

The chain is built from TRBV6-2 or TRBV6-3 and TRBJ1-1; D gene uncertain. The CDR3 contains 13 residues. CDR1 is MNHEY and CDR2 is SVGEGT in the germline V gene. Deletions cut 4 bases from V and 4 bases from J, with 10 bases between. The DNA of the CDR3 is TGTGCCAGCAGTTTTCAAGGCACCACTGAAGCTTTCTTT. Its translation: CASSFQGTTEAFF.

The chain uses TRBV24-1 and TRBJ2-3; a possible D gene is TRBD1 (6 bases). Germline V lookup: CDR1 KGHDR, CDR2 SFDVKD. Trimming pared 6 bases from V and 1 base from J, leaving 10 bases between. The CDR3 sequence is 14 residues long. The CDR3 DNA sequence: TGTGCCACCAGTCTTTCAGGGGGCACAGATACGCAGTATTTT. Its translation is CATSLSGGTDTQYF.

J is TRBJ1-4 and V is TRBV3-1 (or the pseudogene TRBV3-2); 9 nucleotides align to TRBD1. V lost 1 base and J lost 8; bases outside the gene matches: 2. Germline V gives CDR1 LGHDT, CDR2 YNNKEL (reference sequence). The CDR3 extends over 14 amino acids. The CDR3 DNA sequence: TGTGCCAGCAGCCAAGGTACAGGGGGCGAAAAACTGTTTTTT. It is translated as CASSQGTGGEKLFF.

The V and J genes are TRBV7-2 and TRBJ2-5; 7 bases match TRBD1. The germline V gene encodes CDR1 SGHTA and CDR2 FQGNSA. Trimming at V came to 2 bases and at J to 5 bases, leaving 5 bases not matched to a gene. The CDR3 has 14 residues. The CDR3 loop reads CASSLRGGYETQYF. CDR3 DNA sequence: TGTGCCAGCAGCTTAAGAGGGGGCTACGAGACCCAGTACTTC.